This passage covers 9 T cell receptor beta chains from one sample sequenced in a study of radiation and T cells in renal cell carcinoma. Time point meaning: blood 4 weeks post-SBRT, at nephrectomy. As to treatment: 15 Gy SBRT to primary tumor, nephrectomy 4 weeks later. Only in-frame clones appear in the TCRdb table, and some are missing; sequencing was by immunoSEQ multiplex PCR. The sample records 75,000 to 95,000 clones, about 85% being singletons. This specimen was blood, taken from a patient whose treatment included radiotherapy and nephrectomy. Receptors were obtained from a man aged 45-60 years with renal cell carcinoma.

The V call is TRBV6-1, the J call TRBJ2-7; D remains ambiguous. Germline V gene data show CDR1 as MNHNS and CDR2 as SASEGT. CDR3 length: 11 residues. The CDR3 region is CAAAKTYEQYF. Here the CDR3 DNA reads TGTGCAGCAGCGAAAACCTACGAGCAGTACTTC.

The chain has TRBV5-1 and TRBJ2-3, with 11 nucleotides matching TRBD1. The CDR3 is 18 residues long. After removal of 5 bases from V and 4 bases from J, the junction contained 15 bases not matched to a gene. Germline values: CDR1 SGHRS, CDR2 YFSETQ. CDR3 loop: CASRLNGQGAVSSDTQYF. DNA for the CDR3: TGCGCCAGCAGATTAAACGGACAGGGGGCTGTTAGCTCAGATACGCAGTATTTT.

The chain employs TRBV10-3 and TRBJ1-2; D might be TRBD1 (5 bases). Germline V gives CDR1 ENHRY, CDR2 SYGVKD. V lost 3 bases and J lost 9, with 20 bases in between. The CDR3 has 15 amino acids. CDR3 protein: CAISDPGGGRQSYTF. CDR3 nucleotide sequence: TGTGCCATCAGTGACCCGGGGGGAGGGAGACAAAGCTACACCTTC.

The V and J genes are TRBV9 and TRBJ1-4; weak D call: TRBD1 (6 bases). CDR1 is SGDLS and CDR2 is YYNGEE in the germline V gene. The germline V and J ends were trimmed by 2 bases and 1 base, with 18 bases remaining between them. The CDR3 is 18 amino acids. In nucleotides, the CDR3 is TGTGCCAGCAGCGTGGCTACAGGGACCCCTGGAACTAATGAAAAACTGTTTTTT. Its translation: CASSVATGTPGTNEKLFF.

This clone showed up just a few times. V is TRBV29-1 and J is TRBJ1-1; 9 nucleotides align to TRBD1. The CDR3 loop spans 13 amino acids. Germline loops: CDR1 SQVTM, CDR2 ANQGSEA. The trim removed 8 bases at V and 6 bases at J, leaving 10 bases unmatched. CDR3 amino acids: CSIQGAGMAEAFF. In nucleotides, the CDR3 is TGCAGCATACAGGGGGCGGGTATGGCTGAAGCTTTCTTT.

The chain's CDR3 is CASSLEAGGPFSYNEQFF. The CDR3 nucleotides are TGTGCCAGCAGCTTAGAAGCGGGAGGTCCCTTTTCCTACAATGAGCAGTTCTTC. The chain carries TRBV7-8 and TRBJ2-1, with TRBD2 matching 9 bases. Germline V gene data show CDR1 as SGHVS and CDR2 as FQNEAQ. Unmatched junction bases numbered 8, after V lost 1 base and J lost 1 base. The CDR3 totals 18 residues. Complete variable domain (other parts from reference TRBV7-8 and TRBJ2-1): GAGVSQSPRYKVAKRGQDVALRCDPISGHVSLFWYQQALGQGPEFLTYFQNEAQLDKSGLPSDRFFAERPEGSVSTLKIQRTQQEDSAVYLCASSLEAGGPFSYNEQFFGPGTRLTVL.

The genes are TRBV5-4 and TRBJ1-1; TRBD1 matches 7 bases. This CDR3 is built from 15 residues. With 4 bases clipped from V and 3 bases from J, the junction kept 9 bases outside the gene matches. Per germline, CDR1 SGHNT and CDR2 YYREEE (reference sequence). In nucleotides, the CDR3 is TGTGCCAGCAGCGCGCCGGTGCAGGGGGACACTGAAGCTTTCTTT. This translates into CASSAPVQGDTEAFF. The full variable domain, in which reference TRBV5-4 and TRBJ1-1 provide the parts outside the CDR3, is ETGVTQSPTHLIKTRGQQVTLRCSSQSGHNTVSWYQQALGQGPQFIFQYYREEENGRGNFPPRFSGLQFPNYSSELNVNALELDDSALYLCASSAPVQGDTEAFFGQGTRLTVV.

CDR3 residues: CSTWLLLGAGNYGYTF. The CDR3 DNA follows: TGCAGCACGTGGCTTCTATTGGGAGCGGGAAACTATGGCTACACCTTC. The genes are TRBV29-1 and TRBJ1-2; no definite D call. This CDR3 has 16 residues. CDR1 SQVTM and CDR2 ANQGSEA come from the germline V gene. Trimming cost V 8 bases and J 2 bases, with 24 bases left between them.

This sequence joins TRBV7-9 and TRBJ2-1; D is perhaps TRBD1 (5 bases). This CDR3 spans 15 amino acids. V was cut by 5 bases and J by 6 bases, with 17 bases left in between. The germline gives CDR1 SEHNR, CDR2 FQNEAQ (reference sequence). CDR3 amino acids: CASSLRGNSINEQFF. The CDR3 DNA sequence: TGTGCCAGCAGCCTAAGGGGAAATTCGATCAATGAGCAGTTCTTC.